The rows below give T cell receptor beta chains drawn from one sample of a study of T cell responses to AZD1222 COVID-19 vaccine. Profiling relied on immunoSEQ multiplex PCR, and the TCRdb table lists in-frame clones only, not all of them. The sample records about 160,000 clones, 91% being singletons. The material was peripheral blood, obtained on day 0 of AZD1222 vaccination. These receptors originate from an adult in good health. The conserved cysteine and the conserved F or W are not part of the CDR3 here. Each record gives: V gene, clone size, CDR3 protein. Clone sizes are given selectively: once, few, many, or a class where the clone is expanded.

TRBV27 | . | ASSFGGGYNEQF
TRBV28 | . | ASNTTPGVPFGYT
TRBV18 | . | ASSPQRLQGNEQF
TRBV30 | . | AWSVIKGRRTD
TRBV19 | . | ASIGAGKGYGYT
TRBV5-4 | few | ASSPRGGDTGELF
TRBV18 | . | ASSGQGPLSGNTIY
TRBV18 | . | ASSSSGLVSGNTIY
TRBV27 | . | ASSFSGANYGYT
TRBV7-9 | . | ASSPGTGSQPQH
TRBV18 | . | ASSQSTGPLNTEAF
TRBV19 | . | ASRGIAGDYEQY
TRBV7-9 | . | ATGEGQGEGPQH
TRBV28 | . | ASSSPGTGHSPLH
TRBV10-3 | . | ATCVTSGGGDYNEQF
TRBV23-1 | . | ATPRGENTEAF
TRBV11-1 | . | ASSPQGTEAF
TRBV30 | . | AWSVMNTYEQY
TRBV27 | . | ASSLGGSSYT
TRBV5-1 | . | ASSLVREGRGEQY
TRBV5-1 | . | ASSLAGTGRSPLH
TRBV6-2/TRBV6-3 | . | ASSSYEKLF
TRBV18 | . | ASSPGTGNTEAF
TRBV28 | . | ASSVGPRTDGSTEAF
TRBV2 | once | ASSGQGGNTGELF
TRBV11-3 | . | ASSAKEDSRRNEQF
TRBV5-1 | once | ASSSQGAGTDTQY
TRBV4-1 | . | ASSQPSGGDYNEQF
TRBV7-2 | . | ASRALAWNTGELF
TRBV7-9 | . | ASSKPLPSYEQY
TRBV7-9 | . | ASSWGQESGQPQH
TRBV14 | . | ASSLWGQGVDEQY
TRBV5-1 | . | ASSLALGVTYNEQF
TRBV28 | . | ASSSAGTANSPLH
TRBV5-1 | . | ASSLGPTGELF
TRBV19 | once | ASSIRISGANVLT
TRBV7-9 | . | ASSSLMGVSVYGYT
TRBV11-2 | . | ASSLSTGYEKLF